Shown below are 28 T cell receptor beta chains from a single sample sequenced in a study of vaccination and CD4 T cells after COVID-19 (dated 2022 in TCRdb). This specimen's treatment or condition label, per the study, means: roughly ten-day PBMC culture with coronavirus spike peptide pools or control peptides (ViraFEST assay). Which antigens these TCRs recognize remains unknown. Library method: PCR. Reads for this sample came from an Illumina iSeq 100. TCR sequencing of DNA from cultured CD4+ T cells used the Oncomine TCR Beta short-read assay at the Johns Hopkins FTIC core. In TCRdb, the public reads were trimmed at Q25 with fastp and aligned with MiXCR, with productive beta chains retained. One record per CDR3 amino acid sequence lists the most common genes and DNA. Here the sample has about 12,000 distinct CDR3 sequences; 35% to 50% occur a single time. The ten largest make up about 20% of the sample.

Sequenced: cultured CD4+ T cells from blood. The receptors shown here come from a human donor with COVID-19.

This clonotype showed up just a few times. The gene calls are TRBV11-3 and TRBJ2-7; a possible D gene is TRBD1 (5 bases). Per the germline V gene, CDR1 is SGHNT and CDR2 is YENEEA. The CDR3 contains 13 residues. Trimming took off 6 bases at V and 6 bases at J, with 15 bases between the two ends. CDR3 sequence: CASRSSGKGEQYF. Here the CDR3 DNA reads TGTGCCAGCAGATCGTCAGGGAAAGGCGAGCAGTACTTC.

This rearrangement joins TRBV25-1 to TRBJ1-1, with 9 bases fitting TRBD1. The CDR3 spans 13 residues. Germline loops: CDR1 MGHDK, CDR2 SYGVNS. V lost 5 bases to trimming and J lost 11 bases; unmatched junction nucleotides: 9. The CDR3 spells CASSLRTGDSAFF. CDR3 DNA: TGTGCCAGCAGTCTACGGACAGGGGATTCGGCTTTCTTT.

A single count supports this clonotype. The chain carries TRBV4-2 and TRBJ1-2; TRBD1 might be the D (5 bases). The CDR3 totals 14 residues. Trimming cost V 5 bases and J 3 bases, with 13 bases left between them. Germline CDR1 and CDR2: LGHNA and YNFKEQ. CDR3 region: CASSKTDKDYGYTF. As DNA, the CDR3 is TGTGCCAGCAGCAAAACGGACAAGGACTATGGCTACACCTTC.

The rearrangement joins TRBV7-6 to TRBJ2-2; D call uncertain. CDR3 length equals 17 residues. V lost 5 bases, J lost 0 bases, and 16 bases lay in between. The germline V gene encodes CDR1 SGHVS and CDR2 FNYEAQ. In DNA, the CDR3 is TGTGCCAGCAGCGTTTTCCCAGGCTTCGCGAACACCGGGGAGCTGTTTTTT. Its protein product is CASSVFPGFANTGELFF.

Notes on this clonotype: This clone may be a read error of a much larger clone one base away. This CDR3 is missing its conserved last phenylalanine or tryptophan, likely due to a read error. The chain has TRBV11-2 and TRBJ1-5; TRBD1 agrees at 7 bases. CDR1 SGHAT and CDR2 FQNNGV come from the germline V gene. The CDR3 is 14 residues long. Trimming took 3 bases from V and 6 from J; bases not matched to a gene: 5. CDR3: CASSFDRAGQPQHS. CDR3 DNA sequence: TGTGCCAGCAGCTTCGACAGGGCTGGTCAGCCCCAGCATTCT.

This clonotype came up a few times. The chain employs TRBV6-5 and TRBJ1-1; D remains ambiguous. The germline CDR1 and CDR2 sequences are MNHEY and SVGAGI. Trimming shortened V by 2 bases and J by 1 base, and 8 bases separated the two germline ends. The CDR3 is 14 amino acids. This chain's CDR3 is CASSYRDGNTEAFF. The CDR3 DNA sequence: TGTGCCAGCAGTTACAGAGACGGGAACACTGAAGCTTTCTTT.

This clonotype was seen a few times. The rearrangement joins TRBV6-1 to TRBJ2-5, with 9 bases matching TRBD2. The V gene end was trimmed by 0 bases and the J gene end by 5 bases; junction bases not matched to a gene: 7. This CDR3 is built from 16 residues. The germline V gene encodes CDR1 MNHNS and CDR2 SASEGT. The CDR3 loop is CASSEAWAGGQETQYF. DNA of the CDR3: TGTGCCAGCAGTGAAGCATGGGCGGGGGGGCAGGAGACCCAGTACTTC.

In this sample, this clonotype turned up a few times. This rearrangement joins TRBV27 to TRBJ2-3; no clear D. Germline V gene lookup returns CDR1 MNHEY and CDR2 SMNVEV (reference sequence). The CDR3 is 13 residues long. V dropped 5 bases and J dropped 3 bases, with 9 bases sitting between them. Written as DNA, the CDR3 is TGTGCCAGCAGTCCCCCGTGGACAGATACGCAGTATTTT. Amino acid sequence: CASSPPWTDTQYF.

By sample share, this clonotype is large. The chain combines TRBV27 with TRBJ1-1; the match to TRBD1 covers 7 bases. The CDR3 runs to 16 residues. Germline CDR1 is MNHEY and CDR2 is SMNVEV (reference sequence). Trimming took 5 bases from V and 1 from J; bases not matched to a gene: 10. The CDR3 protein is CASSPTGAGRNTEAFF. As DNA, the CDR3 is TGTGCCAGCAGTCCCACAGGGGCGGGGAGGAACACTGAAGCTTTCTTT.

The V call is TRBV5-8, the J call TRBJ1-2; 7 nucleotides match TRBD1. The CDR3 has 14 residues. The trim removed 4 bases at V and 7 bases at J, leaving 10 bases unmatched. Germline V gives CDR1 SGHTS, CDR2 YDEGEE. Here the CDR3 reads CASSPTGTGSGYTF. CDR3 DNA: TGTGCCAGCAGCCCGACAGGGACGGGAAGTGGCTACACCTTC.

The chain combines TRBV6-5 with TRBJ1-3, with D tentatively TRBD1 (5 bases). V gave up 0 bases and J gave up 3 bases, with 9 bases separating them. The CDR3 consists of 15 residues. The germline V gene has CDR1 MNHEY and CDR2 SVGAGI. The CDR3 DNA reads TGTGCCAGCAGTTACTCGTGGGGGAATGGAAACACCATATATTTT. Translation gives CASSYSWGNGNTIYF.

This clonotype was seen a few times. The chain couples TRBV15 to TRBJ2-7; D is uncertain. The V end was cut by 5 bases, the J end by 1 base, with 15 bases between. Germline CDR1 LNHNV, CDR2 YYDKDF (reference sequence). The CDR3 length is 15 residues. CDR3 in amino acids: CATSAILQVSYEQYF. CDR3 nucleotides: TGTGCCACCAGCGCAATTCTCCAGGTTTCCTACGAGCAGTACTTC.

The chain joins TRBV18 to TRBJ1-3; D unclear. Germline CDR1 is KGHSH and CDR2 is LQKENI. V shed 6 bases and J shed 0 bases, with 15 bases lying between them. The CDR3 is made up of 16 amino acids. CDR3 sequence reads: CASSQGRLISGNTIYF. In DNA, the CDR3 is TGTGCCAGCTCTCAAGGCAGACTGATCTCTGGAAACACCATATATTTT.

This clonotype was found a few times. CDR3 DNA: TGTGCCACCACAGCCTTGGGGAACACTGAAGCTTTCTTT. It codes for CATTALGNTEAFF. The chain joins TRBV25-1 to TRBJ1-1; no reliable D call. Trimming stripped 10 bases from V and 1 base from J, with 13 bases between. Germline assignment: CDR1 MGHDK and CDR2 SYGVNS. The CDR3 length is 13 residues.

This clonotype was recorded once. This chain connects TRBV11-3 to TRBJ2-7; TRBD1 agrees at 7 bases. The CDR3 sequence is 18 residues long. Germline values: CDR1 SGHNT, CDR2 YENEEA. The V segment lost 2 bases and the J segment 0 bases; nucleotides outside the gene matches: 13. The CDR3 bases are TGTGCCAGCAGCTTATTTCCCGTGACAGGGATTAGCTCCTACGAGCAGTACTTC. Its translation: CASSLFPVTGISSYEQYF.

This clonotype has only a few counts. The chain uses TRBV7-9 and TRBJ2-2; TRBD2 might be the D (7 bases). The CDR3 sequence is 17 residues long. V lost 1 base, J lost 0 bases, and 12 bases lay in between. Germline V gene data show CDR1 as SEHNR and CDR2 as FQNEAQ (reference sequence). The CDR3 coding sequence is TGTGCCAGCAGCTTAGGAGGGGGGGCCGCGAACACCGGGGAGCTGTTTTTT. It codes for CASSLGGGAANTGELFF.

This chain joins TRBV5-1 and TRBJ1-5; D perhaps matches TRBD1 (5 bases). CDR3 size: 15 residues. V lost 4 bases to trimming and J lost 6 bases, with 17 bases between them. Germline loops: CDR1 SGHRS, CDR2 YFSETQ. This CDR3 is CASSQAPEQGQPQHF. The CDR3 DNA reads as TGCGCCAGCAGCCAGGCCCCGGAGCAGGGTCAGCCCCAGCATTTT.

V usage is TRBV20-1 and J usage is TRBJ2-1, with D possibly TRBD2 on 5 matching bases. The V gene lost 7 bases and the J gene lost 3 bases, with 16 bases spanning the gap. The CDR3 contains 14 residues. CDR1 and CDR2 from the germline V gene are DFQATT and SNEGSKA (reference sequence). The chain's CDR3 is CSVISSGFYNEQFF. For the CDR3, the DNA is TGCAGTGTTATCAGCAGCGGATTCTACAATGAGCAGTTCTTC.

In its sample, this clonotype was seen a few times. The chain recombines TRBV15 with TRBJ1-3, with 7 nucleotides matching TRBD1. This CDR3 region has 16 residues. Trimming at V came to 1 base and at J to 2 bases, leaving 5 bases not matched to a gene. Germline V gene data show CDR1 as LNHNV and CDR2 as YYDKDF (reference sequence). The CDR3 DNA is TGTGCCACCAGCAGAGGGCCGACAGGGCCTGGAAACACCATATATTTT. The encoded protein is CATSRGPTGPGNTIYF.

The genes are TRBV9 and TRBJ2-3; D is uncertain. Germline values: CDR1 SGDLS, CDR2 YYNGEE. The CDR3 has 15 amino acids. The V gene lost 4 bases and the J gene lost 0 bases, with 12 bases spanning the gap. CDR3: CASSPHVSSTDTQYF. DNA of the CDR3: TGTGCCAGCAGCCCGCATGTCAGCAGCACAGATACGCAGTATTTT.

The chain uses TRBV19 and TRBJ1-1; 8 bases map to TRBD1. The germline V gene has CDR1 LNHDA and CDR2 SQIVND (reference sequence). J lost 4 bases, V lost 5 bases, and 9 bases had no gene match. This CDR3 spans 15 amino acids. The CDR3 is CASSPTGVWGTEAFF. CDR3 bases: TGTGCCAGTAGTCCGACAGGGGTGTGGGGCACTGAAGCTTTCTTT.

V is TRBV11-2 and J is TRBJ2-2; D gene unclear. Germline CDR1 is SGHAT and CDR2 is FQNNGV. V was trimmed by 5 bases and J by 6 bases, leaving 16 bases between them. The CDR3 is 15 residues long. The CDR3 coding sequence is TGTGCCAGCAGCCATGATAGCAGGTGGGCCGGGGAGCTGTTTTTT. Amino acids: CASSHDSRWAGELFF.

V and J are TRBV4-1 and TRBJ2-7; D unresolved. The CDR3 length is 15 residues. The germline V gene encodes CDR1 MGHRA and CDR2 YSYEKL. Trimming removed 4 bases from V and 3 bases from J, with 16 bases in between. CDR3 nucleotides: TGCGCCAGCAGCCCACGAGGCGTCGCGAGCTACGAGCAGTACTTC. The encoded protein is CASSPRGVASYEQYF.

This clonotype is categorized as medium-sized. The chain uses TRBV7-2 and TRBJ1-5, with a weak D call TRBD1 (6 bases). V lost 5 bases and J lost 6, with 17 bases in between. Germline V gene data show CDR1 as SGHTA and CDR2 as FQGNSA. CDR3 length: 15 residues. The CDR3 DNA is TGTGCCAGCAGCGAGCAGGGGAGTCGAAGTCAGCCCCAGCATTTT. Protein product: CASSEQGSRSQPQHF.

V usage is TRBV5-1 and J usage is TRBJ1-1; D perhaps matches TRBD1 (5 bases). Germline CDR1 and CDR2: SGHRS and YFSETQ. Trimming shortened V by 6 bases and J by 6 bases, and 18 bases separated the two germline ends. The CDR3 has 14 residues. The CDR3 DNA reads as TGCGCCAGCACCCCCCTCGGGGGAGGGGCTGAAGCTTTCTTT. Protein sequence: CASTPLGGGAEAFF.

The chain carries TRBV12-5 and TRBJ1-2; 7 bases align to TRBD1. Germline CDR1 and CDR2: LGHNT and FRNRAP. The V gene end was trimmed by 4 bases and the J gene end by 4 bases; junction bases not matched to a gene: 9. This CDR3 has 15 residues. CDR3 residues: CASGSRTGEFYGYTF. CDR3 bases: TGTGCTAGTGGTTCGCGGACAGGAGAGTTCTATGGCTACACCTTC. The full variable domain, its missing parts supplied by reference TRBV12-5 and TRBJ1-2, is DARVTQTPRHKVTEMGQEVTMRCQPILGHNTVFWYRQTMMQGLELLAYFRNRAPLDDSGMPKDRFSAEMPDATLATLKIQPSEPRDSAVYFCASGSRTGEFYGYTFGSGTRLTVV.

With regard to this clonotype: Germline is not matched at one junction end, which may reflect a read error. This chain uses TRBV19 with TRBJ1-1, with 10 bases that match TRBD1. This CDR3 contains 16 residues. Germline CDR1 reads LNHDA; CDR2 reads SQIVND (reference sequence). The CDR3 is CASSTPRDRGGTAAFF. CDR3 in DNA: TGTGCCAGTAGTACACCCCGGGACAGGGGAGGAACTGCAGCTTTCTTT.

This clonotype was detected only a few times. The V call is TRBV24-1, the J call TRBJ1-5; D unresolved. Germline CDR1 KGHDR, CDR2 SFDVKD. This CDR3 contains 13 residues. Deletions cut 9 bases from V and 7 bases from J, with 15 bases between. The CDR3 nucleotides read TGTGCCACCTCGGATCTTGGAGCCCAGCCCCAGCATTTT. Residues: CATSDLGAQPQHF.